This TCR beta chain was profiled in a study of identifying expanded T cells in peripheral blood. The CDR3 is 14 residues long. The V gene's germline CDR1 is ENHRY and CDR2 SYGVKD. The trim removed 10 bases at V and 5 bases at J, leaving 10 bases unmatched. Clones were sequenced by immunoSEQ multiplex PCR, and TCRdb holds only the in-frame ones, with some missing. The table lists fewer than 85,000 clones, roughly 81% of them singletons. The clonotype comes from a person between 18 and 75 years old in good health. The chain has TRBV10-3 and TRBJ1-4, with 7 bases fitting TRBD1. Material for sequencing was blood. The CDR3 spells CATARDRKNEKLFF. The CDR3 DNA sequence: TGTGCCACCGCCCGGGACAGAAAAAATGAAAAACTGTTTTTT.